Here is one TCR beta chain with its context. Its antigen has not been determined. No base quality values were provided; no much bigger clone lies one nucleotide off. The germline V gene encodes CDR1 SGDLS and CDR2 YYNGEE. CDR3 length: 15 amino acids, cysteine to phenylalanine. Only CDR3 DNA is held: 45 bases, read in frame from base 1. Trimming removed 3 bases from V and 7 bases from J, leaving 14 bases between the germline ends. The immunoSEQ platform was used for deep TCRbeta sequencing. The original pipeline was this. For further analysis, only productive rearrangements were exported from the immunoSEQ Analyzer. Bulk TCRbeta clonotypes were assigned T cell phenotypes by matching to single-cell RNA+TCR-seq clones sharing the same TCRbeta sequence. Clone enrichment in tumor was calculated as tumor frequency divided by PBMC frequency from bulk TCR sequencing. GLIPH was used to sort TCRs into specificity groups, which are clusters of distinct TCRs that likely recognize common antigens through shared CDR3 motifs. TCRdb took over this immuneACCESS table, retaining in-frame rearrangements with V and J assigned. Such tables are incomplete; in checked studies, under half of the missing clones stem from an unresolved V gene, and the remainder is unexplained. The DNA gave D and trimming, while V, J and clone size come from that table. For this sample the table gives nearly 25,000 clones, of which about 82% were detected only once. Together, the top ten hold 9.5% to 15% of the sample.

The entry originates in a study of T cells in tumors after PD-1 blockade (dated by TCRdb to 2018 to 2020). Some background on the complete study: Patients with prior checkpoint blockade, systemic immunosuppressant use, or recent radiotherapy or other anti-cancer therapy within 4 weeks were excluded. Pembrolizumab 200 mg every 3 weeks or cemiplimab 350 mg every 2 weeks was administered to patients. Ongoing daily vismodegib 150 mg was also given to a subset of patients during anti-PD-1 treatment. On average, peripheral blood samples had 120,000 or so TCR templates (range roughly 22,000-260,000) and 35,000 to 45,000 unique clonotypes. The study performed paired single-cell RNA and TCR sequencing on site-matched tumors from BCC or SCC patients before and after anti-PD-1 therapy. To compare clonotypes in blood versus tumor, bulk TCR sequencing was run on under eleven peripheral blood samples drawn from about five patients. Clinical response was assessed using RECIST version 1.1. The paper's findings and limits, for the study overall: The source of novel T cell clones was not identified, and lymphoid organs or rare unexpanded clones within the tumor or the tumor periphery could be included among the possible sources. About two fifths of tumor TCR clonotypes were detected in blood, and some novel exhausted tumor clones were observed in pre-treatment blood, which was taken as suggesting peripheral recruitment.

The sample's time point label, in plain terms: after anti-PD-1 therapy. For bulk TCRbeta sequencing, genomic DNA was extracted from tumor biopsies or peripheral blood, and input amounts ranged from roughly 550 ng to 6,004 ng. Histologically proven advanced or metastatic basal or squamous cell carcinoma was present in all patients, all of whom were poor candidates for surgical resection. Of the approximately twelve patients making up the basal cell carcinoma cohort, 8 underwent bulk tumor TCR sequencing. The chain links TRBV9 with TRBJ1-6, with TRBD1 as a weak D call on 6 bases. The receptor was isolated from a human donor with basal cell carcinoma. Sequenced here: PBMCs, sampled after anti-PD-1 treatment. The CDR3 in this case is CASSGPQGYNSPLHF. In nucleotides, the sequence is TGTGCCAGCAGCGGCCCCCAGGGGTACAATTCACCCCTCCACTTT.